The 32 T cell receptor beta chains in this list originate from one sample, sequenced in a study of blood T cell repertoires in COVID-19. The repertoire was sequenced with immunoSEQ multiplex PCR; TCRdb's copy has only in-frame clones and lacks some. Of 650,000 to 800,000 clones in the sample, 80% to 90% were seen once. The sample comprised peripheral blood. These receptors were obtained from a young woman with acute or convalescent COVID-19.

The chain is built from TRBV6-6 and TRBJ1-2; D is unclear. Trimming cost V 6 bases and J 6 bases, with 14 bases left between them. The germline V gene has CDR1 MNHNY and CDR2 SVGAGI (reference sequence). There are 13 residues in the CDR3. This CDR3 is CASSKEAVHGYTF. The CDR3 DNA follows: TGTGCCAGCAGCAAGGAGGCAGTCCATGGCTACACCTTC.

The chain couples TRBV2 to TRBJ1-5, with unresolved D. The CDR3 is 12 amino acids. V was pared by 8 bases and J by 0 bases, with 5 bases between. Germline V gene sequence: CDR1 SNHLY, CDR2 FYNNEI. The chain's CDR3 is CASQNSNQPQHF. As DNA, the CDR3 is TGTGCCAGCCAGAATAGCAATCAGCCCCAGCATTTT. Full variable domain (rest looked up from reference TRBV2 and TRBJ1-5): EPEVTQTPSHQVTQMGQEVILRCVPISNHLYFYWYRQILGQKVEFLVSFYNNEISEKSEIFDDQFSVERPDGSNFTLKIRSTKLEDSAMYFCASQNSNQPQHFGDGTRLSIL.

The genes are TRBV5-5 and TRBJ1-2; a weak D match, TRBD1 (5 bases). CDR1 is SGHKS, CDR2 YYEKEE, per germline (reference sequence). The V end was cut by 8 bases, the J end by 4 bases, with 9 bases between. CDR3 length: 11 residues. The CDR3 loop reads CASLRGYGYTF. CDR3 DNA: TGTGCCAGTCTTAGGGGCTATGGCTACACCTTC.

The chain is built from TRBV4-3 and TRBJ1-2; 10 bases line up with TRBD1. The CDR3 covers 19 residues. Germline CDR1 and CDR2: LGHNA and YSLEER. V lost 0 bases, J lost 2 bases, and 12 bases stayed unmatched. CDR3: CASSQDPPIPGQGNYGYTF. CDR3 bases: TGCGCCAGCAGCCAAGATCCTCCCATACCGGGACAGGGGAACTATGGCTACACCTTC.

The rearrangement links TRBV4-2 to TRBJ1-1, with a possible D match to TRBD1 (6 bases). Germline V lookup: CDR1 LGHNA, CDR2 YNFKEQ. V shed 3 bases and J shed 5 bases, with 16 bases lying between them. The CDR3 spans 15 residues. The CDR3 bases are TGTGCCAGCAGCCAGGGGGACGGGGGGCCAACTGAAGCTTTCTTT. Its protein is CASSQGDGGPTEAFF.

V and J are TRBV5-5 and TRBJ1-5; 7 nucleotides line up with TRBD1. Trimming cost V 4 bases and J 0 bases; bases outside gene matches: 16. The CDR3 runs to 19 residues. Germline V lookup: CDR1 SGHKS, CDR2 YYEKEE (reference sequence). The CDR3 sequence: CASSELYFGNRGSNQPQHF. The CDR3 DNA sequence: TGTGCCAGCAGCGAGTTATATTTTGGAAACAGGGGTAGCAATCAGCCCCAGCATTTT.

The chain employs TRBV30 and TRBJ2-7, with 7 bases lining up with TRBD1. V shed 5 bases, J shed 11 bases, and the junction held 18 bases outside the gene matches. The germline gives CDR1 GTSNPN, CDR2 SVGIG (reference sequence). The CDR3 is 14 residues long. This chain's CDR3 is CAWSDLGTASREYF. CDR3 bases: TGTGCCTGGTCCGACCTGGGGACAGCGTCGAGGGAGTACTTC.

V gene TRBV27 combines with J gene TRBJ1-6; a weak D match, TRBD1 (5 bases). The CDR3 extends over 17 amino acids. Germline-derived CDR1 and CDR2 are MNHEY and SMNVEV (reference sequence). The V end lost 2 bases, the J end lost 4 bases, and 15 bases lay between the germline ends. Here the CDR3 reads CASSLRGGPTYNSPLHF. The CDR3 coding sequence is TGTGCCAGCAGTTTAAGGGGAGGGCCCACATATAATTCACCCCTCCACTTT.

A single count supports this clone. The V gene is TRBV29-1, the J gene TRBJ1-1; TRBD1 is a possible D gene (6 bases). Germline CDR1 SQVTM, CDR2 ANQGSEA. This CDR3 is built from 13 residues. V was clipped by 4 bases and J by 1 base, with 10 bases between them. DNA for the CDR3: TGCAGCGTTGCCCTAGGGGGGAACACTGAAGCTTTCTTT. Its protein product is CSVALGGNTEAFF.

The rearrangement links TRBV21-1 to TRBJ2-7; the table assigns TRBD1, which was not confirmed against the DNA. TRBV21-1 is a pseudogene locus. This CDR3 comprises 16 residues. The CDR3 sequence is CASSKFRDRRRYEQYF. The DNA of the CDR3 is TGTGCCAGCAGCAAATTCCGGGACAGAAGGAGGTACGAGCAGTACTTC.

The chain links TRBV6-6 to TRBJ1-2, with D perhaps matching TRBD1 (6 bases). The CDR3 extends over 15 amino acids. Germline loops: CDR1 MNHNY, CDR2 SVGAGI (reference sequence). Between the trimmed V and J ends, which lost 7 bases and 2 bases, there was a span of 17 bases. CDR3 in amino acids: CASNMWDKRNYGYTF. In DNA, the CDR3 is TGTGCCAGCAACATGTGGGACAAAAGGAACTATGGCTACACCTTC.

The chain combines TRBV19 with TRBJ2-5; D call uncertain. Trimming took off 5 bases at V and 2 bases at J, with 9 bases between the two ends. The CDR3 runs 13 residues. Per germline, CDR1 LNHDA and CDR2 SQIVND (reference sequence). The CDR3 protein is CASSLQDQETQYF. CDR3 DNA sequence: TGTGCCAGTAGTTTACAAGATCAAGAGACCCAGTACTTC.

The chain has TRBV6-1 and TRBJ2-1; tentative D call: TRBD2 (5 bases). The CDR3 consists of 15 residues. With 0 bases removed from V and 4 bases from J, the gap between germline ends came to 10 bases. CDR1 and CDR2 from the germline V gene are MNHNS and SASEGT. The CDR3 reads CASSEAGADYNEQFF. The CDR3 region has the DNA TGTGCCAGCAGTGAAGCGGGAGCGGATTACAATGAGCAGTTCTTC.

The chain recombines TRBV20-1 with TRBJ1-1, with D possibly TRBD1 on 6 matching bases. CDR1 and CDR2 from the germline V gene are DFQATT and SNEGSKA (reference sequence). The V end lost 3 bases, the J end lost 3 bases, and 17 bases lay between the germline ends. This CDR3 region has 15 residues. CDR3 in DNA: TGCAGTGCTAGTAATGGGGGCGCCGGGGACACTGAAGCTTTCTTT. The encoded protein is CSASNGGAGDTEAFF.

The V call is TRBV3-1 (or the pseudogene TRBV3-2), the J call TRBJ1-1; 8 bases line up with TRBD1. Unmatched junction bases numbered 9, after V lost 4 bases and J lost 5 bases. The CDR3 is 15 residues long. Germline CDR1 and CDR2: LGHDT and YNNKEL (reference sequence). CDR3 region: CASSLLDRGGTEAFF. CDR3 coding DNA: TGTGCCAGCAGCCTCCTCGACAGGGGAGGAACTGAAGCTTTCTTT.

This rearrangement joins TRBV30 to TRBJ2-2; no clear D. V gave up 0 bases and J gave up 4 bases, with 6 bases separating them. This CDR3 spans 13 amino acids. Germline V lookup: CDR1 GTSNPN, CDR2 SVGIG (reference sequence). This CDR3 reads CAWSVWATGELFF. CDR3 nucleotide sequence: TGTGCCTGGAGTGTTTGGGCCACCGGGGAGCTGTTTTTT.

J is TRBJ1-1 and V is TRBV4-3, with unresolved D. The CDR3 is 15 amino acids. CDR1 and CDR2 from the germline V gene are LGHNA and YSLEER. V lost 6 bases and J lost 0, with 14 bases in between. The CDR3 protein is CASRVLGTMNTEAFF. The CDR3 DNA follows: TGCGCCAGCAGAGTCCTTGGCACGATGAACACTGAAGCTTTCTTT.

The chain uses TRBV13 and TRBJ1-2, with D tentatively TRBD1 (5 bases). The CDR3 is 15 residues long. V was cut by 5 bases and J by 0 bases, with 13 bases left in between. Germline CDR1 PRHDT, CDR2 FYEKMQ (reference sequence). Here the CDR3 reads CASSHQGSSNYGYTF. In DNA, the CDR3 is TGTGCCAGCAGCCATCAGGGTTCATCTAACTATGGCTACACCTTC.

The sample holds one count of this clone. The chain links TRBV6-5 to TRBJ1-2; TRBD1 might be the D (5 bases). V was pared by 7 bases and J by 8 bases, with 17 bases between. CDR1 and CDR2 from the germline V gene are MNHEY and SVGAGI. There are 13 residues in the CDR3. This CDR3 reads CASKFTTGHGYTF. CDR3 DNA sequence: TGTGCCAGCAAATTTACCACCGGACACGGCTACACCTTC.

The rearrangement links TRBV12-2 to TRBJ1-2; TRBD1 is taken as the D call from the table, unchecked against the DNA. TRBV12-2 is annotated as a pseudogene. The CDR3 covers 13 residues. CDR3 amino acids: CASRTGTDYGYTF. For the CDR3, the DNA is TGTGCAAGTCGCACCGGGACAGACTATGGCTACACCTTC.

This chain links TRBV7-9 with TRBJ1-3, with a weak D call TRBD1 (6 bases). V was clipped by 5 bases and J by 0 bases, with 11 bases between them. Germline assignment: CDR1 SEHNR and CDR2 FQNEAQ (reference sequence). The CDR3 covers 15 residues. This chain's CDR3 is CASSPKTGSGNTIYF. Here the CDR3 DNA reads TGTGCCAGCAGCCCAAAGACAGGCTCTGGAAACACCATATATTTT.

The rearrangement joins TRBV29-1 to TRBJ1-2; possibly TRBD1 for D (6 bases). Trimming took 2 bases from V and 4 from J, leaving 17 bases between them. This CDR3 contains 15 residues. Germline CDR1 and CDR2: SQVTM and ANQGSEA. The CDR3 sequence is CSVERGGRVSYGYTF. In DNA, the CDR3 is TGCAGCGTTGAACGAGGGGGAAGAGTGAGCTATGGCTACACCTTC.

This rearrangement joins TRBV27 to TRBJ1-2, with D maybe TRBD1 (6 bases). Germline lookup yields CDR1 MNHEY and CDR2 SMNVEV (reference sequence). This CDR3 has 13 residues. V was pared by 4 bases and J by 7 bases, with 13 bases between. The CDR3 DNA reads as TGTGCCAGCAGTTGGGCCAGGGGCGGTGGCTACACCTTC. It translates to CASSWARGGGYTF.

The chain links TRBV15 to TRBJ1-2; 7 bases are shared with TRBD1. Germline CDR1 reads LNHNV; CDR2 reads YYDKDF (reference sequence). With 5 bases clipped from V and 2 bases from J, the junction kept 5 bases outside the gene matches. This CDR3 comprises 14 residues. The CDR3 region is CATSGVTGNYGYTF. CDR3 nucleotide sequence: TGTGCCACCAGCGGCGTGACAGGGAACTATGGCTACACCTTC.

The chain links TRBV11-2 to TRBJ2-2; 9 bases map to TRBD2. J gave up 1 base and V 6 bases, and 3 bases lay outside the gene matches. Germline lookup yields CDR1 SGHAT and CDR2 FQNNGV. The CDR3 loop spans 15 amino acids. CDR3 sequence: CASSPRGGNTGELFF. DNA for the CDR3: TGTGCCAGCAGTCCGCGGGGGGGGAACACCGGGGAGCTGTTTTTT.

A single count supports this clone. The chain recombines TRBV30 with TRBJ1-2; 7 bases are shared with TRBD1. The V segment lost 6 bases and the J segment 2 bases; nucleotides outside the gene matches: 12. CDR1 GTSNPN and CDR2 SVGIG come from the germline V gene (reference sequence). There are 15 residues in the CDR3. CDR3 sequence: CACQGGGGANYGYTF. The CDR3 DNA reads as TGTGCCTGCCAAGGAGGAGGGGGCGCAAACTATGGCTACACCTTC.

This chain links TRBV7-3 with TRBJ2-3; weak D call: TRBD2 (5 bases). The CDR3 is 14 amino acids. V was trimmed by 3 bases and J by 6 bases, leaving 13 bases between them. The germline V gene has CDR1 SGHTA and CDR2 FQGTGA. Here the CDR3 reads CASSFTGTGDTQYF. CDR3 nucleotide sequence: TGTGCCAGCAGCTTCACGGGTACGGGGGATACGCAGTATTTT. Supplemented by reference TRBV7-3 and TRBJ2-3, the full variable domain reads GAGVSQTPSNKVTEKGKYVELRCDPISGHTALYWYRQSLGQGPEFLIYFQGTGAADDSGLPNDRFFAVRPEGSVSTLKIQRTERGDSAVYLCASSFTGTGDTQYFGPGTRLTVL.

This clone was seen a few times. The chain employs TRBV4-1 and TRBJ1-6; perhaps TRBD1 as D (5 bases). The CDR3 runs to 16 residues. Deletions cut 2 bases from V and 10 bases from J, with 18 bases between. Germline values: CDR1 MGHRA, CDR2 YSYEKL. This CDR3 is CASSQTTPGFRSPLHF. CDR3 DNA: TGCGCCAGCAGCCAAACCACCCCAGGGTTTAGGTCACCCCTCCACTTT.

V is TRBV7-9 and J is TRBJ2-2, with a tentative D call TRBD2 (6 bases). Deletions cut 5 bases from V and 1 base from J, with 11 bases between. From germline, CDR1 is SEHNR and CDR2 FQNEAQ (reference sequence). The CDR3 sequence is 15 residues long. Written as DNA, the CDR3 is TGTGCCAGCAGCGATAGCGGTGGGAACACCGGGGAGCTGTTTTTT. Protein: CASSDSGGNTGELFF.

A remark on this clone: The same CDR3 arises from other DNA sequences in this sample as well. The rearrangement uses TRBV30 and TRBJ1-2; no clear D gene. Germline V lookup: CDR1 GTSNPN, CDR2 SVGIG (reference sequence). There are 11 residues in the CDR3. The ends were cut back, 5 bases at V and 5 bases at J, with 9 bases in the middle. CDR3 amino acids: CAWSTGYGYTF. The CDR3 DNA follows: TGTGCCTGGTCGACGGGGTATGGCTACACCTTC.

The chain recombines TRBV5-1 with TRBJ2-4, with a weak D call TRBD2 (7 bases). The CDR3 consists of 16 residues. V dropped 7 bases and J dropped 4 bases, with 21 bases sitting between them. Per the germline V gene, CDR1 is SGHRS and CDR2 is YFSETQ. DNA for the CDR3: TGCGCCAGCCGCCTCCTATCGGGGGGCGGGAAAAACATTCAGTACTTC. Its translation is CASRLLSGGGKNIQYF.

The chain carries TRBV5-1 and TRBJ1-2; D gene ambiguous. Trimming pared 1 base from V and 7 bases from J, leaving 11 bases between. The CDR3 is 13 residues long. Germline CDR1 is SGHRS and CDR2 is YFSETQ. CDR3 in amino acids: CASSLNPPGGYTF. The DNA of the CDR3 is TGCGCCAGCAGCTTGAATCCGCCGGGTGGCTACACCTTC.